What follows is one T cell receptor beta chain and its context. Its specificity is unknown. The data are from a study of STAT3 mutations in large granular lymphocyte leukemia. Across the whole study: Immunosuppressive therapy was given to more than half of T-LGLL patients. Study conclusions and caveats: Every T-cell large granular lymphocyte leukemia patient had at least one immunodominant TCR beta clonotype. After therapy, about 35% of the 18 patients switched clonotypes, all new clones STAT3 wild type.

Repertoires were generated with immunoSEQ multiplex PCR, while TCRdb's copy carries only in-frame clones and drops some. In the table there are approximately 25,000 clones, 94% of which are singletons. The CDR3 is made up of 14 amino acids. V gave up 3 bases and J gave up 9 bases; unmatched junction bases: 2. Germline values: CDR1 SGHRS, CDR2 YFSETQ. The J gene is TRBJ1-6, the V gene TRBV5-1; TRBD1 matches 11 bases. The sample was peripheral blood mononuclear cells. This TCR came from a man between 40 and 49 years old with T-cell large granular lymphocyte leukemia. Some clones in this sample may be carry-over from other donors' samples. CDR3 in amino acids: CASSSGQGGSPLHF. The CDR3 DNA is TGCGCCAGCAGCTCGGGACAGGGGGGTTCACCCCTCCACTTT. Based on the CDR3 plus reference TRBV5-1 and TRBJ1-6, the full variable domain is KAGVTQTPRYLIKTRGQQVTLSCSPISGHRSVSWYQQTPGQGLQFLFEYFSETQRNKGNFPGRFSGRQFSNSRSEMNVSTLELGDSALYLCASSSGQGGSPLHFGNGTRLTVT.